One sample yielded the 23 T cell receptor beta chains listed below, sequenced in a study of blood T cell repertoires in COVID-19. The data were produced by immunoSEQ multiplex PCR, yet TCRdb's version contains in-frame clones alone and is incomplete. Of 150,000 to 200,000 clones listed, around 80% were seen once; the top ten hold around 19%. The sequencing sample was made of PBMCs or T cells enriched from blood (not recorded which). These receptors came from a woman between 65 and 79 years old in a cohort exposed to, infected with or recovered from COVID-19 (not recorded which).

J is TRBJ2-3 and V is TRBV5-1; 8 nucleotides line up with TRBD2. Germline CDR1 and CDR2: SGHRS and YFSETQ. Losses at the gene ends were 4 bases for V and 3 bases for J; bases not matched to a gene: 4. There are 14 residues in the CDR3. CDR3 region: CASSQGLVTDTQYF. The CDR3 coding sequence is TGCGCCAGCAGCCAGGGACTAGTGACAGATACGCAGTATTTT. Using reference TRBV5-1 and TRBJ2-3 for the parts outside the CDR3, the full variable domain is KAGVTQTPRYLIKTRGQQVTLSCSPISGHRSVSWYQQTPGQGLQFLFEYFSETQRNKGNFPGRFSGRQFSNSRSEMNVSTLELGDSALYLCASSQGLVTDTQYFGPGTRLTVL.

V and J are TRBV7-8 and TRBJ2-7, with 10 bases matching TRBD2. Unmatched junction bases numbered 7, after V lost 5 bases and J lost 6 bases. Germline V CDR1 and CDR2: SGHVS, FQNEAQ. The CDR3 spans 14 residues. CDR3 loop: CASSLLAGIVEQYF. DNA for the CDR3: TGTGCCAGCAGCCTACTAGCGGGAATCGTCGAGCAGTACTTC.

The J gene is TRBJ1-3, the V gene TRBV12-3 or TRBV12-4; no firm D call. This CDR3 spans 12 amino acids. V lost 3 bases and J lost 8, with 8 bases in between. CDR3 sequence reads: CASSLRVDTIYF. The CDR3 coding sequence is TGTGCCAGCAGTTTGAGGGTAGACACCATATATTTT.

This clone has a handful of counts. The rearrangement links TRBV18 to TRBJ2-2; no reliable D call. The CDR3 sequence is 12 residues long. The germline CDR1 and CDR2 sequences are KGHSH and LQKENI. V was shortened by 0 bases and J by 8 bases, with 4 bases between the two germline ends. CDR3 coding DNA: TGTGCCAGCTCACCACCGGCAGGGGAGCTGTTTTTT. This encodes CASSPPAGELFF.

The chain joins TRBV5-4 to TRBJ1-1, with 7 bases identical to TRBD1. CDR1 is SGHNT and CDR2 is YYREEE in the germline V gene (reference sequence). This CDR3 is built from 15 residues. After removal of 0 bases from V and 4 bases from J, the junction contained 6 bases not matched to a gene. CDR3 protein: CASSLGGGARTEAFF. In nucleotides, the CDR3 is TGTGCCAGCAGCTTGGGAGGGGGCGCGCGCACTGAAGCTTTCTTT.

This clone was seen only once. The chain uses TRBV7-9 and TRBJ1-2; the match to TRBD1 covers 7 bases. V lost 3 bases, J lost 8 bases, and 6 bases stayed unmatched. The germline CDR1 and CDR2 sequences are SEHNR and FQNEAQ (reference sequence). This CDR3 region has 13 residues. CDR3: CASSFDRALGYTF. The CDR3 nucleotides read TGTGCCAGCAGCTTTGACAGGGCATTAGGCTACACCTTC.

Here the CDR3 DNA reads TGTGCCTGGAGTGCGACTAGCAAGTTCTTC. Translated: CAWSATSKFF. V and J are TRBV30 and TRBJ2-1; TRBD2 matches 7 bases. Germline CDR1 reads GTSNPN; CDR2 reads SVGIG (reference sequence). Losses at the gene ends were 1 base for V and 14 bases for J; bases not matched to a gene: 2. The CDR3 totals 10 residues.

This clone was seen once. V and J are TRBV10-2 and TRBJ1-5; 8 bases line up with TRBD1. The germline gives CDR1 WSHSY, CDR2 SAAADI. The CDR3 consists of 14 residues. The V gene end was trimmed by 6 bases and the J gene end by 6 bases; junction bases not matched to a gene: 7. The DNA of the CDR3 is TGCGCCAGCAGAGACAGGGGAGGGGGTCAGCCCCAGCATTTT. Translating it yields CASRDRGGGQPQHF.

In this sample, this clone turned up once. The chain recombines TRBV10-1 with TRBJ2-5; TRBD1 agrees at 7 bases. Germline CDR1 WNHNN, CDR2 SYGVQD (reference sequence). With V trimmed by 4 bases and J by 2 bases, 4 bases remained unmatched. This CDR3 is 14 amino acids long. CDR3 region: CASSAGQLQETQYF. DNA of the CDR3: TGCGCCAGCAGTGCGGGACAGTTACAAGAGACCCAGTACTTC.

The V call is TRBV9, the J call TRBJ1-4; the D is unclear. V was shortened by 4 bases and J by 0 bases, with 7 bases between the two germline ends. The V gene's germline CDR1 is SGDLS and CDR2 YYNGEE. There are 14 residues in the CDR3. The CDR3 region is CASSLAATNEKLFF. The CDR3 coding sequence is TGTGCCAGCAGCCTAGCTGCAACTAATGAAAAACTGTTTTTT.

For the CDR3, the DNA is TGTGCCTGGAGGGACAGGGGGCGGATAGGTGAAAAACTGTTTTTT. Translated, it gives CAWRDRGRIGEKLFF. The rearrangement uses TRBV30 and TRBJ1-4, with 11 bases matching TRBD1. CDR1 is GTSNPN and CDR2 is SVGIG in the germline V gene (reference sequence). With V trimmed by 3 bases and J by 7 bases, 7 bases remained unmatched. CDR3 size: 15 residues.

The genes are TRBV2 and TRBJ2-3; TRBD2 matches at 7 bases. The CDR3 sequence is 17 residues long. The junction had 16 bases not matched to a gene; V was cut back by 5 bases and J by 5 bases. In germline, CDR1 is SNHLY, CDR2 FYNNEI. The CDR3 sequence: CASSLGGAGGRGDTQYF. In nucleotides, the CDR3 is TGTGCCAGCAGTTTAGGTGGGGCCGGTGGGAGGGGAGATACGCAGTATTTT.

V gene TRBV11-3 combines with J gene TRBJ2-7, with D possibly being TRBD2 (5 bases). The germline V gene has CDR1 SGHNT and CDR2 YENEEA. There are 12 residues in the CDR3. V was pared by 6 bases and J by 6 bases, with 12 bases between. The CDR3 is CASRTTGSEQYF. For the CDR3, the DNA is TGTGCCAGCAGAACCACGGGGTCCGAGCAGTACTTC.

In its sample, this clone was seen once. This chain links TRBV28 with TRBJ1-2; possibly TRBD1 for D (5 bases). V dropped 7 bases and J dropped 4 bases, with 16 bases sitting between them. The CDR3 consists of 14 residues. The germline V gene has CDR1 MDHEN and CDR2 SYDVKM. CDR3 coding DNA: TGTGCCAGCAACACAAAGGGGCAGTTCTATGGCTACACCTTC. Protein product: CASNTKGQFYGYTF.

The genes are TRBV28 and TRBJ1-3, with D possibly matching TRBD1 (6 bases). The CDR3 loop spans 18 amino acids. Germline V gene lookup returns CDR1 MDHEN and CDR2 SYDVKM. V was clipped by 5 bases and J by 4 bases, with 24 bases between them. The DNA for the CDR3 is TGTGCCAGCAGTGTTGGGTCCGGGACAACGGTAAAGGGAAACACCATATATTTT. It yields the protein CASSVGSGTTVKGNTIYF. Full variable domain (rest looked up from reference TRBV28 and TRBJ1-3): DVKVTQSSRYLVKRTGEKVFLECVQDMDHENMFWYRQDPGLGLRLIYFSYDVKMKEKGDIPEGYSVSREKKERFSLILESASTNQTSMYLCASSVGSGTTVKGNTIYFGEGSWLTVV.

As DNA, the CDR3 is TGTGCCAGCATCGGAGCGGTCCACTCCTACGAGCAGTACTTC. Translated, it gives CASIGAVHSYEQYF. V is TRBV28 and J is TRBJ2-7, with D possibly matching TRBD2 (5 bases). This CDR3 is 14 amino acids long. The germline V and J ends were trimmed by 7 bases and 0 bases, with 13 bases remaining between them. Germline V gene data show CDR1 as MDHEN and CDR2 as SYDVKM.

This clone has more than one count but fewer than ten. The chain recombines TRBV6-5 with TRBJ2-2; 7 bases fit TRBD1. Per the germline V gene, CDR1 is MNHEY and CDR2 is SVGAGI. After removal of 6 bases from V and 3 bases from J, the junction contained 7 bases not matched to a gene. The CDR3 sequence is 15 residues long. Here the CDR3 reads CASRPGQAHTGELFF. The CDR3 DNA reads TGTGCCAGCAGACCTGGACAGGCGCACACCGGGGAGCTGTTTTTT.

V usage is TRBV6-5 and J usage is TRBJ2-5; the D gene is possibly TRBD2 (6 bases). The CDR3 runs to 14 residues. V dropped 8 bases and J dropped 0 bases, with 13 bases sitting between them. The germline V gene encodes CDR1 MNHEY and CDR2 SVGAGI. Here the CDR3 reads CASRGTQYQETQYF. Written as DNA, the CDR3 is TGTGCCAGCCGGGGGACCCAGTACCAAGAGACCCAGTACTTC.

The rearrangement uses TRBV7-9 and TRBJ2-1; possible D gene TRBD2, 6 bases. The CDR3 sequence is 16 residues long. Germline V gene sequence: CDR1 SEHNR, CDR2 FQNEAQ (reference sequence). The V end lost 2 bases, the J end lost 2 bases, and 13 bases lay between the germline ends. Here the CDR3 DNA reads TGTGCCAGCAGCTTACATGGTAGCGGAACCTACAATGAGCAGTTCTTC. Protein sequence: CASSLHGSGTYNEQFF.

The chain carries TRBV24-1 and TRBJ2-5, with TRBD1 as a possible D gene (5 bases). The CDR3 covers 15 residues. Germline lookup yields CDR1 KGHDR and CDR2 SFDVKD. V was clipped by 2 bases and J by 2 bases, with 11 bases between them. This CDR3 is CATSDSRQSQETQYF. For the CDR3, the DNA is TGTGCCACCAGTGATTCCCGACAGAGTCAAGAGACCCAGTACTTC.

The chain recombines TRBV27 with TRBJ2-7; unclear D gene. The germline V and J ends were trimmed by 6 bases and 5 bases, with 14 bases remaining between them. The CDR3 has 13 residues. Germline V gene sequence: CDR1 MNHEY, CDR2 SMNVEV (reference sequence). Written as DNA, the CDR3 is TGTGCCAGCAGACCGAGTGGTATCCACGAGCAGTACTTC. It encodes CASRPSGIHEQYF.

Of note for this clone: Different DNA sequences within this sample yield the same CDR3. The chain couples TRBV7-9 to TRBJ1-1; D gene ambiguous. With 1 base removed from V and 1 base from J, the gap between germline ends came to 7 bases. CDR1 is SEHNR and CDR2 is FQNEAQ in the germline V gene (reference sequence). The CDR3 spans 14 residues. CDR3 protein: CASSLVTGNTEAFF. CDR3 sequence (DNA): TGTGCCAGCAGCTTAGTAACGGGGAACACTGAAGCTTTCTTT.

The gene calls are TRBV2 and TRBJ1-5, with a possible D match to TRBD1 (5 bases). V lost 4 bases and J 5 bases, leaving 6 bases between the germline ends. The CDR3 extends over 12 amino acids. The germline V gene encodes CDR1 SNHLY and CDR2 FYNNEI. CDR3 sequence: CASSAGYQPQHF. CDR3 coding DNA: TGTGCCAGCAGTGCAGGGTATCAGCCCCAGCATTTT.